The T cell receptor beta chain under discussion was sequenced for a study of identical twins. The CDR3 covers 14 residues. Trimming removed 0 bases at V and 2 bases at J, with 8 bases between. CDR1 LNHNV and CDR2 YYDKDF come from the germline V gene (reference sequence). TCRdb passed the 5' RACE reads through MiXCR, listing each CDR3 protein once. The data show hundreds of thousands of distinct CDR3 sequences, 21% seen once. This clonotype appeared a few times. Separately, the same data were catalogued under a study of T cells expressing NK-cell markers.

The source of this sequence is a woman aged 18-29 years in good health. Sequencing input: PBMCs. The genes are TRBV15 and TRBJ2-7; no firm D call. The CDR3: CATSREVGAYEQYF. The CDR3 DNA reads as TGTGCCACCAGCAGAGAGGTGGGTGCCTACGAGCAGTACTTC.